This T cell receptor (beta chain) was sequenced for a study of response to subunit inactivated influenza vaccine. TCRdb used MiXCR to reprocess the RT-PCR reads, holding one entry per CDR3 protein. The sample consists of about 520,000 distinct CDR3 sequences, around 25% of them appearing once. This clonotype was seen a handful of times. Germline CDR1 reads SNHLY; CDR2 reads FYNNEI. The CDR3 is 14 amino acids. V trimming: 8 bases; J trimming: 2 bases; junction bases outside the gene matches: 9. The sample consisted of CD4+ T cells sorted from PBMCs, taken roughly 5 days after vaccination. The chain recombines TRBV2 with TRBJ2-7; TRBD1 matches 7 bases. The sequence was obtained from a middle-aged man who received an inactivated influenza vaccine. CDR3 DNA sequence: TGTGCCAGCGGCCAGGACAGGACCGCCTACGAGCAGTACTTC. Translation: CASGQDRTAYEQYF.